Detailed here is one T cell receptor (beta chain). The antigen is not known. Treatment defined: oral pan-JAK inhibitor, 5-10 mg twice daily. Lesional scalp tissue (obtained by punch biopsy) and peripheral blood were collected from alopecia areata patients. The data were obtained in a study of CD8+ T cells in alopecia areata. Study in general: Treated patients were given 5 to 10 mg oral tofacitinib twice daily.

Per the germline V gene, CDR1 is GTSNPN and CDR2 is SVGIG (reference sequence). V lost 4 bases, J lost 8 bases, and 11 bases lay in between. This CDR3 region has 11 residues. RNA was extracted and reverse transcribed into cDNA as the sequencing template. Method: immunoSEQ multiplex PCR; TCRdb's copy keeps in-frame clones and lacks some. This sample has about 190,000 clones; 50% to 70% occur once, and the top ten carry under 1.5%. Broader study findings: A great number of expanded lesional clones endured in scalp and blood during tofacitinib.

V gene TRBV30 combines with J gene TRBJ1-2; maybe TRBD1 (5 bases). This clonotype was sampled from a human donor with alopecia areata. The sample was CD4+ T cells sorted from blood, taken around week 49, from a patient treated with tofacitinib. CDR3 sequence: CAWTVGGGYTF. DNA of the CDR3: TGTGCCTGGACCGTGGGGGGAGGCTACACCTTC.